The 18 T cell receptor beta chains reported below all come from one sample, sequenced in a study of blood T cell repertoires in COVID-19. This table comes from immunoSEQ multiplex PCR, and its TCRdb copy is limited to in-frame clones, with some not included. The sample holds roughly 670,000 clones; over 80% are singletons and the top ten take 0.2% to 0.3%. The sequencing input was peripheral blood. The receptors come from a woman between 18 and 30 years old with acute or convalescent COVID-19.

This rearrangement joins TRBV14 to TRBJ2-1, with D unclear. The germline V gene encodes CDR1 SGHDN and CDR2 FVKESK. This CDR3 region has 16 residues. Trimming pared 0 bases from V and 3 bases from J, leaving 12 bases between. Here the CDR3 DNA reads TGTGCCAGCAGCCAAGATAAGCAGACTTACTACAATGAGCAGTTCTTC. Its translation is CASSQDKQTYYNEQFF.

This clone was observed a few times. The J gene is TRBJ1-2, the V gene TRBV2; 7 bases agree with TRBD1. CDR3 length: 16 residues. Unmatched junction bases numbered 9, after V lost 1 base and J lost 4 bases. Germline CDR1 reads SNHLY; CDR2 reads FYNNEI. CDR3 region: CASSEVLRGDSYGYTF. DNA for the CDR3: TGTGCCAGCAGTGAAGTCCTTCGCGGGGACAGCTATGGCTACACCTTC.

The chain combines TRBV2 with TRBJ1-1; 7 bases agree with TRBD1. The CDR3 length is 14 residues. V lost 4 bases, J lost 5 bases, and 7 bases stayed unmatched. Germline assignment: CDR1 SNHLY and CDR2 FYNNEI. For the CDR3, the DNA is TGTGCCAGCAGTGTAAAGGGGGCGGGAACTGAAGCTTTCTTT. Its translation is CASSVKGAGTEAFF.

The gene calls are TRBV7-9 and TRBJ2-5; D unresolved. This CDR3 contains 12 residues. Trimming cost V 2 bases and J 5 bases, with 6 bases left between them. CDR1 is SEHNR and CDR2 is FQNEAQ in the germline V gene (reference sequence). CDR3 sequence reads: CASSLYSETQYF. The CDR3 nucleotides read TGTGCCAGCAGCTTATATTCCGAGACCCAGTACTTC.

V is TRBV5-1 and J is TRBJ2-2; D gene uncertain. Germline-derived CDR1 and CDR2 are SGHRS and YFSETQ. The CDR3 sequence is 15 residues long. The V and J ends lost 0 bases and 0 bases respectively, with 6 bases between them. The CDR3: CASSLGPSNTGELFF. CDR3 coding DNA: TGCGCCAGCAGCTTGGGTCCCTCGAACACCGGGGAGCTGTTTTTT.

This chain uses TRBV15 with TRBJ1-1; the D gene is possibly TRBD1 (5 bases). Germline CDR1 is LNHNV and CDR2 is YYDKDF (reference sequence). The length of the CDR3 is 12 residues. V was trimmed by 7 bases and J by 4 bases, leaving 10 bases between them. CDR3 sequence reads: CATTGYPTEAFF. CDR3 DNA: TGTGCCACCACAGGGTACCCCACTGAAGCTTTCTTT.

The V call is TRBV19, the J call TRBJ2-7; TRBD2 matches 7 bases. Germline trimming cut 4 bases from V and 6 bases from J; bases unmatched to any gene: 6. Per germline, CDR1 LNHDA and CDR2 SQIVND (reference sequence). The CDR3 is 13 amino acids. CDR3 loop: CASSTRGEGEQYF. The CDR3 DNA reads TGTGCCAGTAGTACCCGGGGGGAGGGCGAGCAGTACTTC.

V gene TRBV30 combines with J gene TRBJ1-1; 8 nucleotides line up with TRBD1. Germline V gene lookup returns CDR1 GTSNPN and CDR2 SVGIG (reference sequence). The CDR3 contains 10 residues. The V segment lost 5 bases and the J segment 10 bases; nucleotides outside the gene matches: 3. The CDR3 here is CAWAGTGAFF. The CDR3 DNA reads TGTGCCTGGGCTGGGACAGGAGCTTTCTTT.

The CDR3 nucleotides are TGTGCCAGCAGTTACTTAGCGGGGGGCTCCTACGAGCAGTACTTC. Protein product: CASSYLAGGSYEQYF. This chain connects TRBV6-5 to TRBJ2-7; 10 positions match TRBD2. The ends lost 1 base at V and 0 bases at J; junction bases unmatched: 0. Germline V gene sequence: CDR1 MNHEY, CDR2 SVGAGI. The CDR3 sequence is 15 residues long.

The rearrangement uses TRBV19 and TRBJ1-6; TRBD1 matches 9 bases. Germline V lookup: CDR1 LNHDA, CDR2 SQIVND (reference sequence). The CDR3 consists of 15 residues. V dropped 7 bases and J dropped 7; count of bases not matched to a gene: 8. The CDR3 sequence: CASKSDRGRNSPLHF. The CDR3 DNA sequence: TGTGCCAGTAAATCCGACAGGGGGAGGAATTCACCCCTCCACTTT.

This sequence joins TRBV19 and TRBJ1-2, with TRBD1 identical over 7 bases. CDR1 LNHDA and CDR2 SQIVND come from the germline V gene (reference sequence). The ends lost 5 bases at V and 8 bases at J; junction bases unmatched: 11. CDR3 length: 14 amino acids. CDR3 coding DNA: TGTGCCAGTAGTCCCGGGAGGGGGCTGGGCGGCTACACCTTC. Translated, it gives CASSPGRGLGGYTF.

This clone was seen only once. The CDR3, as DNA: TGTGCCAGCAGCTGGACAGTCTCAACTAATGAAAAACTGTTTTTT. Translation: CASSWTVSTNEKLFF. The chain links TRBV5-5 to TRBJ1-4; weak D call: TRBD1 (6 bases). CDR3 length: 15 amino acids. V shed 3 bases and J shed 0 bases, with 9 bases lying between them. CDR1 and CDR2 (germline): SGHKS, YYEKEE (reference sequence).

V and J are TRBV27 and TRBJ1-4; D is perhaps TRBD1 (5 bases). Germline V CDR1 and CDR2: MNHEY, SMNVEV (reference sequence). This CDR3 is built from 19 residues. Trimming pared 4 bases from V and 1 base from J, leaving 22 bases between. CDR3 region: CASSYPLDILIKTNEKLFF. The DNA for the CDR3 is TGTGCCAGCAGTTACCCCCTGGACATACTAATCAAAACTAATGAAAAACTGTTTTTT.

The chain is built from TRBV5-1 and TRBJ2-3; tentatively, D is TRBD1 (6 bases). The V end was cut by 4 bases, the J end by 4 bases, with 13 bases between. CDR3 length: 14 amino acids. CDR1 SGHRS and CDR2 YFSETQ come from the germline V gene. The CDR3 protein is CASSPGGEADTQYF. In DNA, the CDR3 is TGCGCCAGCAGCCCTGGGGGCGAGGCAGATACGCAGTATTTT. Using reference TRBV5-1 and TRBJ2-3 for the parts outside the CDR3, the full variable domain is KAGVTQTPRYLIKTRGQQVTLSCSPISGHRSVSWYQQTPGQGLQFLFEYFSETQRNKGNFPGRFSGRQFSNSRSEMNVSTLELGDSALYLCASSPGGEADTQYFGPGTRLTVL.

The V gene is TRBV3-1 (or the pseudogene TRBV3-2), the J gene TRBJ2-7; TRBD2 matches at 10 bases. The trim removed 4 bases at V and 4 bases at J, leaving 10 bases unmatched. The CDR3 is made up of 16 amino acids. Germline V gene lookup returns CDR1 LGHDT and CDR2 YNNKEL (reference sequence). The CDR3 DNA sequence: TGTGCCAGCAGCCCCCCTTCTCTAGCGGGGGTGTACGAGCAGTACTTC. It encodes CASSPPSLAGVYEQYF.

As to this clone: The junction departs from the called germline gene at one end, perhaps through a read error. This sequence joins TRBV13 and TRBJ2-7; the match to TRBD1 covers 7 bases. CDR1 is PRHDT and CDR2 is FYEKMQ in the germline V gene (reference sequence). The CDR3 covers 15 residues. In nucleotides, the CDR3 is TGTGCCAGCAGCCAAGCGACAGGGCAAGACTACGAGCAGTGCTTC. This gives the protein CASSQATGQDYEQCF.

This chain uses TRBV11-1 with TRBJ1-4, with D possibly matching TRBD1 (5 bases). This CDR3 contains 14 residues. CDR1 SGHAT and CDR2 FQDESV come from the germline V gene (reference sequence). The V and J ends lost 4 bases and 5 bases respectively, with 11 bases between them. The chain's CDR3 is CASSSGFRNEKLFF. DNA for the CDR3: TGTGCCAGCAGCTCAGGGTTCCGGAATGAAAAACTGTTTTTT.

The chain is built from TRBV13 and TRBJ2-2, with D tentatively TRBD1 (5 bases). The CDR3 consists of 13 residues. CDR1 and CDR2 from the germline V gene are PRHDT and FYEKMQ (reference sequence). Trimming removed 1 base from V and 5 bases from J, with 5 bases in between. Here the CDR3 reads CASSLAGTGELFF. In DNA, the CDR3 is TGTGCCAGCAGCTTAGCAGGGACCGGGGAGCTGTTTTTT.